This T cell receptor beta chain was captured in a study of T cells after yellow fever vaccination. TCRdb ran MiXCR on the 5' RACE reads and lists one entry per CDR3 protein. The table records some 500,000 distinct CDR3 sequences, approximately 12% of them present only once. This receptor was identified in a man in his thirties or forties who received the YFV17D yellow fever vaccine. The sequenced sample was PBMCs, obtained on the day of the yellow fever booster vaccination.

For the CDR3, the DNA is TGTGCCAGCAGCTTGTTTCTAGAGGGTCCCAATGAGCAGTTCTTC. Translation gives CASSLFLEGPNEQFF. V is TRBV5-6 and J is TRBJ2-1; tentative D call: TRBD2 (5 bases). Trimming left V 1 base short and J 6 bases short, with 14 bases between. CDR1 SGHDT and CDR2 YYEEEE come from the germline V gene. The CDR3 has 15 amino acids.